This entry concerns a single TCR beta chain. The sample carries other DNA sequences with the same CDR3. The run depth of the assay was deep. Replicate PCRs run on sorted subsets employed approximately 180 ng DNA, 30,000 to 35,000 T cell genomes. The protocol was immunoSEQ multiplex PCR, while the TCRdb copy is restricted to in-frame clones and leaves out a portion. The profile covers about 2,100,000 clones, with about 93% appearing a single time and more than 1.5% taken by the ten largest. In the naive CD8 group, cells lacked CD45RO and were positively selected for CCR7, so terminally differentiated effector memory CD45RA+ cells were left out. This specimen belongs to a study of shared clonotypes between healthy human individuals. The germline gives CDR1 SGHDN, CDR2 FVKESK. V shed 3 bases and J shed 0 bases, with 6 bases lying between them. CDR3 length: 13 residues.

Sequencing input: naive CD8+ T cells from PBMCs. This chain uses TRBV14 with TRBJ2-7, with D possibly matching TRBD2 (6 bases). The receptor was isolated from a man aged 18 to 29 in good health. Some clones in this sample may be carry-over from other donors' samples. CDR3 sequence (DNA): TGTGCCAGCAGCCAGGGGGGCTCCTACGAGCAGTACTTC. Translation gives CASSQGGSYEQYF.